This T cell receptor beta chain was found in a study of metastatic and nonmetastatic thyroid tumors. TCRdb recomputed clones from the PCR reads via MiXCR. The sample has roughly 41,000 clones; around 17% are singletons. The CDR3 has 17 residues. V dropped 3 bases and J dropped 4 bases, with 24 bases sitting between them. CDR1 is DFQATT, CDR2 SNEGSKA, per germline (reference sequence). Each patient went into thyroid surgery without having received any treatment. The sequenced material came from blood. This chain uses TRBV20-1 with TRBJ1-2; a weak D match, TRBD1 (6 bases). The receptor was derived from a female donor with papillary thyroid cancer or a benign thyroid nodule (not recorded which). Some clones in this sample may be carry-over from other donors' samples. The CDR3 region has the DNA TGCAGTGCTAGTCCCCTGTTTGTCGTAGGACAGACCTATGGCTACACCTTC. Translation: CSASPLFVVGQTYGYTF.